These 32 T cell receptor beta chains came from one sample sequenced in a study of blood T cell repertoires in COVID-19. Assay: immunoSEQ multiplex PCR; the TCRdb copy retains only in-frame clones and omits some. The data hold about 200,000 clones, with more than 60% observed a single time. Sequenced sample: peripheral blood. These receptor sequences come from a man over 45 who had recovered from COVID-19.

V is TRBV7-3 and J is TRBJ2-1; 10 bases fit TRBD2. The J segment lost 6 bases and the V segment lost 5 bases, leaving 13 bases of the junction unmatched. From germline, CDR1 is SGHTA and CDR2 FQGTGA. The CDR3 is 17 residues long. The DNA for the CDR3 is TGTGCCAGCAGCGCACCTGATCTAGCGGGAGCTTTCAATGAGCAGTTCTTC. Amino acid sequence: CASSAPDLAGAFNEQFF.

The chain is built from TRBV30 and TRBJ2-2, with D unclear. CDR1 and CDR2 from the germline V gene are GTSNPN and SVGIG (reference sequence). Trimming removed 4 bases from V and 0 bases from J, with 9 bases in between. The CDR3 has 14 residues. The CDR3 reads CAWNRLSNTGELFF. The CDR3 nucleotides read TGTGCCTGGAATAGACTTTCGAACACCGGGGAGCTGTTTTTT.

The CDR3 DNA sequence: TGCAGCGCTGCGACCGACACCTACAATGAGCAGTTCTTC. Amino acids: CSAATDTYNEQFF. The chain recombines TRBV29-1 with TRBJ2-1; D is ambiguous. V lost 7 bases and J lost 2, with 12 bases in between. CDR3 length equals 13 residues. Germline loops: CDR1 SQVTM, CDR2 ANQGSEA.

The chain combines TRBV28 with TRBJ1-1; a possible D gene is TRBD1 (5 bases). The CDR3 extends over 16 amino acids. Germline V CDR1 and CDR2: MDHEN, SYDVKM. V was clipped by 6 bases and J by 4 bases, with 21 bases between them. The CDR3 is CASSQGVGSSSTEAFF. The CDR3 DNA reads TGTGCCAGCAGCCAAGGGGTCGGAAGTTCGTCCACTGAAGCTTTCTTT.

This clone was seen only a few times. V and J are TRBV3-1 (or the pseudogene TRBV3-2) and TRBJ1-2, with D perhaps TRBD1 (5 bases). CDR1 is LGHDT and CDR2 is YNNKEL in the germline V gene (reference sequence). V was cut by 7 bases and J by 8 bases, with 14 bases left in between. The CDR3 covers 12 residues. CDR3 protein: CASNLQGVGYTF. The CDR3 DNA follows: TGTGCCAGCAACCTACAAGGGGTCGGCTACACCTTC.

For the CDR3, the DNA is TGTGCCAGCAGCCCTTCCTCGACTGGGGAGCAGTACTTC. Its protein is CASSPSSTGEQYF. The rearrangement links TRBV7-3 to TRBJ2-7; D not certain. Germline V gene sequence: CDR1 SGHTA, CDR2 FQGTGA. The CDR3 spans 13 residues. The V gene lost 5 bases and the J gene lost 7 bases, with 15 bases spanning the gap.

The V gene is TRBV15, the J gene TRBJ2-2; 7 nucleotides agree with TRBD1. Germline V gives CDR1 LNHNV, CDR2 YYDKDF (reference sequence). Trimming removed 2 bases from V and 4 bases from J; junction bases left unmatched: 16. This CDR3 contains 19 residues. CDR3 protein: CATSRYLRTGPSSTGELFF. DNA for the CDR3: TGTGCCACCAGCAGATACTTGAGGACAGGCCCGTCGAGCACCGGGGAGCTGTTTTTT.

This sequence joins TRBV27 and TRBJ2-1; maybe TRBD2 (6 bases). This CDR3 is 14 amino acids long. CDR1 and CDR2 from the germline V gene are MNHEY and SMNVEV (reference sequence). The germline V and J ends were trimmed by 5 bases and 8 bases, with 16 bases remaining between them. The CDR3: CASSPSTRGDEQFF. The DNA for the CDR3 is TGTGCCAGCAGTCCCTCGACTAGAGGCGATGAGCAGTTCTTC.

The genes are TRBV18 and TRBJ2-3; 10 nucleotides agree with TRBD2. The V gene end was trimmed by 3 bases and the J gene end by 6 bases; junction bases not matched to a gene: 9. The CDR3 contains 16 residues. The germline V gene has CDR1 KGHSH and CDR2 LQKENI. The CDR3 nucleotides are TGTGCCAGCTCACCCCGGACTAGCGGAGGGGGGGATACGCAGTATTTT. Translation gives CASSPRTSGGGDTQYF.

The chain has TRBV5-1 and TRBJ2-2, with 8 bases fitting TRBD1. The CDR3 runs 16 residues. Looked up from germline, CDR1 is SGHRS and CDR2 is YFSETQ. V lost 1 base, J lost 3 bases, and 5 bases stayed unmatched. CDR3 nucleotides: TGCGCCAGCAGCTTGAGCCAGGGGGCTGACACCGGGGAGCTGTTTTTT. This sequence encodes CASSLSQGADTGELFF.

CDR3 amino acids: CASSFRLSGRTYNEQFF. DNA of the CDR3: TGTGCCAGCAGCTTCAGGCTCAGCGGGAGAACGTACAATGAGCAGTTCTTC. The rearrangement joins TRBV11-2 to TRBJ2-1, with 8 bases fitting TRBD2. Trimming at V came to 3 bases and at J to 4 bases, leaving 11 bases not matched to a gene. The V gene's germline CDR1 is SGHAT and CDR2 FQNNGV. The CDR3 length is 17 residues. Based on the CDR3 plus reference TRBV11-2 and TRBJ2-1, the full variable domain is EAGVAQSPRYKIIEKRQSVAFWCNPISGHATLYWYQQILGQGPKLLIQFQNNGVVDDSQLPKDRFSAERLKGVDSTLKIQPAKLEDSAVYLCASSFRLSGRTYNEQFFGPGTRLTVL.

The J gene is TRBJ2-1, the V gene TRBV19; 8 nucleotides align to TRBD2. Germline CDR1 and CDR2: LNHDA and SQIVND (reference sequence). The CDR3 extends over 14 amino acids. Trimming took 3 bases from V and 6 from J; bases not matched to a gene: 4. The CDR3: CASSIQREFNEQFF. CDR3 nucleotides: TGTGCCAGTAGTATCCAGCGGGAGTTCAATGAGCAGTTCTTC.

V gene TRBV25-1 combines with J gene TRBJ1-4; 10 nucleotides match TRBD1. Germline trimming cut 6 bases from V and 4 bases from J; bases unmatched to any gene: 5. The CDR3 runs 15 residues. CDR1 and CDR2 (germline): MGHDK, SYGVNS. CDR3 region: CASSPRTGGNEKLFF. DNA of the CDR3: TGTGCCAGCAGCCCAAGGACAGGGGGTAATGAAAAACTGTTTTTT.

This chain joins TRBV7-2 and TRBJ1-5; D may be TRBD1 (5 bases). This CDR3 spans 15 amino acids. Deletions cut 2 bases from V and 5 bases from J, with 13 bases between. Per the germline V gene, CDR1 is SGHTA and CDR2 is FQGNSA. CDR3: CASSLSSTGDQPQHF. The CDR3 DNA reads as TGTGCCAGCAGCTTATCTTCCACAGGAGATCAGCCCCAGCATTTT.

The chain has TRBV2 and TRBJ1-2; D is undetermined. The CDR3 has 12 amino acids. Per germline, CDR1 SNHLY and CDR2 FYNNEI. Trimming removed 2 bases at V and 4 bases at J, with 5 bases between. This chain's CDR3 is CASSEYLYGYTF. DNA of the CDR3: TGTGCCAGCAGTGAATATCTCTATGGCTACACCTTC.

Here the CDR3 reads CASSRQNTEAFF. CDR3 sequence (DNA): TGCGCCAGCAGCAGGCAGAACACTGAAGCTTTCTTT. This chain uses TRBV10-2 with TRBJ1-1; the D is unclear. The germline V gene encodes CDR1 WSHSY and CDR2 SAAADI. CDR3 length: 12 residues. V was cut by 6 bases and J by 1 base, with 6 bases left in between.

The chain combines TRBV24-1 with TRBJ2-1; TRBD2 matches at 13 bases. Germline CDR1 and CDR2: KGHDR and SFDVKD. Germline trimming cut 9 bases from V and 8 bases from J; bases unmatched to any gene: 0. The CDR3 runs 12 residues. The DNA for the CDR3 is TGTGCCACCGGACTAGCGGGAGATGAGCAGTTCTTC. It is translated as CATGLAGDEQFF.

V gene TRBV5-1 combines with J gene TRBJ2-1; TRBD1 agrees at 8 bases. Losses at the gene ends were 5 bases for V and 3 bases for J; bases not matched to a gene: 4. The CDR3 is 14 residues long. Germline V CDR1 and CDR2: SGHRS, YFSETQ. The DNA of the CDR3 is TGCGCCAGCAGAGGACAGGGCAACTACAATGAGCAGTTCTTC. Translation gives CASRGQGNYNEQFF.

This clone was observed a few times. V and J are TRBV15 and TRBJ2-3; 8 bases line up with TRBD2. Unmatched junction bases numbered 7, after V lost 8 bases and J lost 3 bases. CDR1 LNHNV and CDR2 YYDKDF come from the germline V gene (reference sequence). The CDR3 is 14 amino acids. Here the CDR3 reads CATGPGGPTDTQYF. DNA for the CDR3: TGTGCCACCGGTCCGGGAGGGCCGACAGATACGCAGTATTTT. The variable domain in full, completed from reference TRBV15 and TRBJ2-3, reads DAMVIQNPRYQVTQFGKPVTLSCSQTLNHNVMYWYQQKSSQAPKLLFHYYDKDFNNEADTPDNFQSRRPNTSFCFLDIRSPGLGDTAMYLCATGPGGPTDTQYFGPGTRLTVL.

The rearrangement uses TRBV15 and TRBJ2-3; D uncertain. Germline CDR1 reads LNHNV; CDR2 reads YYDKDF (reference sequence). The CDR3 loop spans 16 amino acids. Deletions cut 0 bases from V and 3 bases from J, with 13 bases between. The CDR3 here is CATSRDRLVATDTQYF. The CDR3 DNA reads as TGTGCCACCAGCAGAGATCGATTGGTAGCAACAGATACGCAGTATTTT.

The chain combines TRBV7-3 with TRBJ1-6, with D possibly TRBD1 on 6 matching bases. Germline V lookup: CDR1 SGHTA, CDR2 FQGTGA. The V end lost 7 bases, the J end lost 0 bases, and 7 bases lay between the germline ends. This CDR3 has 14 residues. The CDR3 DNA follows: TGTGCCAGCAAGGGGGACTCCTATAATTCACCCCTCCACTTT. The encoded protein is CASKGDSYNSPLHF.

V usage is TRBV24-1 and J usage is TRBJ1-2; 7 bases agree with TRBD1. CDR3 length equals 14 residues. After removal of 8 bases from V and 4 bases from J, the junction contained 9 bases not matched to a gene. CDR1 is KGHDR, CDR2 SFDVKD, per germline. The CDR3 loop reads CATTKIRDSYGYTF. CDR3 nucleotide sequence: TGTGCCACCACCAAAATCCGGGACAGCTATGGCTACACCTTC.

V usage is TRBV6-1 and J usage is TRBJ1-3; the D gene is possibly TRBD1 (5 bases). From germline, CDR1 is MNHNS and CDR2 SASEGT. Trimming removed 3 bases from V and 1 base from J, with 10 bases in between. The CDR3 is made up of 15 amino acids. The CDR3 spells CASSEVGGSGNTIYF. The CDR3 nucleotides read TGTGCCAGCAGTGAGGTCGGGGGATCTGGAAACACCATATATTTT.

This clone appeared once. The CDR3 here is CASSVSPGSYEQYF. CDR3 DNA sequence: TGTGCCAGCAGCGTATCGCCGGGCTCCTACGAGCAGTACTTC. The rearrangement uses TRBV9 and TRBJ2-7; D unresolved. Germline V lookup: CDR1 SGDLS, CDR2 YYNGEE. V was clipped by 1 base and J by 0 bases, with 8 bases between them. CDR3 length equals 14 residues.

This chain links TRBV5-1 with TRBJ2-2; the D gene is possibly TRBD1 (6 bases). This CDR3 is 15 amino acids long. Germline CDR1 reads SGHRS; CDR2 reads YFSETQ. Between the trimmed V and J ends, which lost 2 bases and 4 bases, there was a span of 12 bases. Here the CDR3 DNA reads TGCGCCAGCAGCTTCAGGGGTGAGGGCACCGGGGAGCTGTTTTTT. This gives the protein CASSFRGEGTGELFF.

This sequence joins TRBV4-1 and TRBJ1-1, with no clear D. Germline V gene lookup returns CDR1 MGHRA and CDR2 YSYEKL. CDR3 length: 13 amino acids. V was cut by 5 bases and J by 0 bases, with 7 bases left in between. The CDR3 spells CASSNGVNTEAFF. The CDR3 DNA reads as TGCGCCAGCAGCAACGGGGTGAACACTGAAGCTTTCTTT.

This sequence joins TRBV27 and TRBJ1-2; 7 positions agree with TRBD1. Trimming cost V 10 bases and J 5 bases; bases outside gene matches: 13. The germline CDR1 and CDR2 sequences are MNHEY and SMNVEV (reference sequence). This CDR3 contains 14 residues. The CDR3 here is CATARSGGIYGYTF. CDR3 nucleotide sequence: TGTGCCACTGCTCGATCAGGGGGTATTTATGGCTACACCTTC.

This clone was recorded once. V and J are TRBV19 and TRBJ2-7; 9 nucleotides match TRBD1. This CDR3 has 15 residues. With V trimmed by 6 bases and J by 6 bases, 12 bases remained unmatched. Germline V gene data show CDR1 as LNHDA and CDR2 as SQIVND (reference sequence). The CDR3 region has the DNA TGTGCCAGTAGCCAACCGGGACAGGGCCCCGTCGAGCAGTACTTC. This sequence encodes CASSQPGQGPVEQYF. Supplemented by reference TRBV19 and TRBJ2-7, the full variable domain reads DGGITQSPKYLFRKEGQNVTLSCEQNLNHDAMYWYRQDPGQGLRLIYYSQIVNDFQKGDIAEGYSVSREKKESFPLTVTSAQKNPTAFYLCASSQPGQGPVEQYFGPGTRLTVT.

The J gene is TRBJ2-5, the V gene TRBV6-1; TRBD2 matches 11 bases. In germline, CDR1 is MNHNS, CDR2 SASEGT. V was pared by 3 bases and J by 2 bases, with 8 bases of the junction left unmatched. This CDR3 is built from 17 residues. The DNA for the CDR3 is TGTGCCAGCAGTGAGCCGACTAGCGGGGTTATTCAAGAGACCCAGTACTTC. This encodes CASSEPTSGVIQETQYF.

This chain uses TRBV7-2 with TRBJ2-7, with D perhaps TRBD2 (6 bases). Germline V CDR1 and CDR2: SGHTA, FQGNSA. V was pared by 5 bases and J by 0 bases, with 17 bases between. The CDR3 runs to 16 residues. The CDR3 DNA reads as TGTGCCAGCAGCCAAGCGGGCTTTGGGAGCTCCTACGAGCAGTACTTC. It encodes CASSQAGFGSSYEQYF.

The chain uses TRBV25-1 and TRBJ2-5; D gene uncertain. The length of the CDR3 is 15 residues. Germline-derived CDR1 and CDR2 are MGHDK and SYGVNS. The germline V and J ends were trimmed by 2 bases and 1 base, with 11 bases remaining between them. CDR3 sequence reads: CASSEGLGSQETQYF. The CDR3 coding sequence is TGTGCCAGCAGTGAAGGCCTTGGTTCCCAAGAGACCCAGTACTTC. The variable domain in full, with the rest retrieved from reference TRBV25-1 and TRBJ2-5, is EADIYQTPRYLVIGTGKKITLECSQTMGHDKMYWYQQDPGMELHLIHYSYGVNSTEKGDLSSESTVSRIRTEHFPLTLESARPSHTSQYLCASSEGLGSQETQYFGPGTRLLVL.

This sequence joins TRBV28 and TRBJ2-7; D is unclear. The V gene lost 1 base and the J gene lost 6 bases, with 4 bases spanning the gap. CDR1 MDHEN and CDR2 SYDVKM come from the germline V gene. The CDR3 is 11 amino acids. The CDR3 loop is CASSLYGEQYF. The CDR3 coding sequence is TGTGCCAGCAGTTTATACGGCGAGCAGTACTTC.